The next 8 T cell receptor beta chains were all read from a single sample in a study of blood T cell repertoires in COVID-19. Method: immunoSEQ multiplex PCR; TCRdb's copy keeps in-frame clones and lacks some. The table has approximately 100,000 clones, 82% seen once. Sequencing used peripheral blood. The receptors were gathered from a man between 65 and 85 years old with active or convalescent COVID-19.

This clone was detected a few times. The chain recombines TRBV12-3 or TRBV12-4 with TRBJ1-1; D is unclear. CDR3 length: 13 amino acids. Deletions cut 5 bases from V and 1 base from J, with 8 bases between. The CDR3 coding sequence is TGTGCCAGCAGTGCGGGCACGAACACTGAAGCTTTCTTT. Amino acid sequence: CASSAGTNTEAFF.

The gene calls are TRBV6-5 and TRBJ1-2; TRBD1 matches 7 bases. The CDR3 length is 15 residues. V was clipped by 6 bases and J by 5 bases; unmatched bases: 12. CDR1 and CDR2 (germline): MNHEY, SVGAGI. The CDR3 bases are TGTGCCAGCAGCTCCCGTCCGGGACAGCCTTATGGCTACACCTTC. Translated, it gives CASSSRPGQPYGYTF.

CDR3 sequence: CASSPPEDNSPLHF. CDR3 DNA: TGTGCCAGCAGTCCTCCCGAGGATAATTCACCCCTCCACTTT. V is TRBV6-5 and J is TRBJ1-6; D unclear. V lost 5 bases to trimming and J lost 5 bases, with 10 bases between them. Germline assignment: CDR1 MNHEY and CDR2 SVGAGI. The CDR3 runs to 14 residues.

The chain has TRBV12-5 and TRBJ1-1; D is unclear. This CDR3 is 14 amino acids long. V was pared by 4 bases and J by 0 bases, with 9 bases between. CDR1 and CDR2 from the germline V gene are LGHNT and FRNRAP. Here the CDR3 reads CASGSRTMNTEAFF. The CDR3 DNA is TGTGCTAGTGGTTCCAGAACCATGAACACTGAAGCTTTCTTT.

The CDR3 spells CATSATSGEQFF. Written as DNA, the CDR3 is TGTGCCACCAGTGCGACAAGCGGTGAGCAGTTCTTC. The genes are TRBV24-1 and TRBJ2-1; possible D gene TRBD2, 5 bases. The germline CDR1 and CDR2 sequences are KGHDR and SFDVKD. Trimming took 5 bases from V and 9 from J, leaving 10 bases between them. The CDR3 totals 12 residues.

The chain employs TRBV7-2 and TRBJ2-3; D not certain. Deletions cut 1 base from V and 2 bases from J, with 7 bases between. The CDR3 runs to 14 residues. CDR1 is SGHTA, CDR2 FQGNSA, per germline. The CDR3 sequence: CASSLGSFTDTQYF. DNA for the CDR3: TGTGCCAGCAGCTTAGGTTCTTTCACAGATACGCAGTATTTT.

This chain joins TRBV7-8 and TRBJ1-4; D ambiguous. V lost 5 bases and J lost 7, with 14 bases in between. Germline-derived CDR1 and CDR2 are SGHVS and FQNEAQ. The length of the CDR3 is 14 residues. The CDR3 DNA is TGTGCCAGCAGCCCAGTGGGAGGTAGTGAAAAACTGTTTTTT. As protein: CASSPVGGSEKLFF. Full variable domain (rest looked up from reference TRBV7-8 and TRBJ1-4): GAGVSQSPRYKVAKRGQDVALRCDPISGHVSLFWYQQALGQGPEFLTYFQNEAQLDKSGLPSDRFFAERPEGSVSTLKIQRTQQEDSAVYLCASSPVGGSEKLFFGSGTQLSVL.

This CDR3 is CASIKRGVEQFF. The DNA of the CDR3 is TGTGCCAGCATCAAACGGGGAGTCGAGCAGTTCTTC. The chain joins TRBV6-6 to TRBJ2-1, with D possibly matching TRBD2 (5 bases). Per germline, CDR1 MNHNY and CDR2 SVGAGI (reference sequence). V dropped 7 bases and J dropped 10 bases, with 14 bases sitting between them. The CDR3 consists of 12 residues.